This T cell receptor beta chain was captured by sequencing in a study of PD-1 blockade in classical Hodgkin lymphoma. Findings and limits, study-wide: Prior therapy or disease activity may underlie the repertoire differences, whose causes remain undefined.

V lost 8 bases and J lost 1, with 11 bases in between. This CDR3 has 12 amino acids. The V gene's germline CDR1 is SQVTM and CDR2 ANQGSEA. This table comes from immunoSEQ multiplex PCR, and its TCRdb copy is limited to in-frame clones, with some not included. The sample contains 70,000 or so clones, 71% of which appear only once. Every one of the patients relapsed after autologous stem cell transplantation (brentuximab vedotin exposure was variable). Concerning this clone itself: Antigen specificity is unknown.

The sample consisted of peripheral blood mononuclear cells (PBMCs), taken before the second cycle of nivolumab. The source is a human donor with classical Hodgkin lymphoma. The chain links TRBV29-1 to TRBJ1-1, with D uncertain. The CDR3 coding sequence is TGCAGCATTGGGGAGGGGAACACTGAAGCTTTCTTT. Its protein product is CSIGEGNTEAFF.